The T cell receptor beta chain described here comes from a study of shared clonotypes between healthy human individuals. Trimming cost V 0 bases and J 8 bases, with 20 bases left between them. The CDR3 is made up of 17 amino acids. Germline V gives CDR1 SGHDT, CDR2 YYEEEE. Generated by immunoSEQ multiplex PCR, the TCRdb table keeps only in-frame clones and is missing some. In the table there are about 980,000 clones, 60% to 85% of which are singletons. The sample comprised memory CD4+ T cells sorted from blood. Subset defined: CD45RA-negative fraction. V usage is TRBV5-6 and J usage is TRBJ1-4; TRBD1 might be the D (5 bases). The TCR sequence derives from a man aged 18 to 30 in good health. The CDR3 region has the DNA TGTGCCAGCAGCTTGGATGAACCGGGGCCGGGGAGGGAAAAACTGTTTTTT. Translating it yields CASSLDEPGPGREKLFF.